This T cell receptor (beta chain) was obtained from a study of blood T cell repertoires in COVID-19. Background on the study: Samples taken during acute and convalescent COVID-19 were collected in the United States, Italy and Spain. PBMCs, B-cell-depleted T cells, or T cells were the source of the cDNA or gDNA that made up the material.

As processed by the authors: How many nucleated cells were present was estimated from reference gene primer amplification. Produced via immunoSEQ multiplex PCR; TCRdb's table is partial and in-frame only. Clone size and the V and J calls come from that table; the DNA yielded D and trimming. The sample gives around 190,000 clones, roughly nine tenths of which show up once; roughly 20% is in the top ten. CDR1 and CDR2 from the germline V gene are SGHTA and FQGTGA. The CDR3 covers 13 residues. J was trimmed by 3 bases and V by 5 bases; bases with no gene match: 2. The rearrangement joins TRBV7-3 to TRBJ1-2, with 8 bases matching TRBD1. The sequence was obtained from a man in his 70s with active or convalescent COVID-19. Sequencing was performed on peripheral blood. In DNA form, the CDR3 reads TGTGCCAGCAGCGGACAGGGCCACTATGGCTACACCTTC. Amino acids: CASSGQGHYGYTF.